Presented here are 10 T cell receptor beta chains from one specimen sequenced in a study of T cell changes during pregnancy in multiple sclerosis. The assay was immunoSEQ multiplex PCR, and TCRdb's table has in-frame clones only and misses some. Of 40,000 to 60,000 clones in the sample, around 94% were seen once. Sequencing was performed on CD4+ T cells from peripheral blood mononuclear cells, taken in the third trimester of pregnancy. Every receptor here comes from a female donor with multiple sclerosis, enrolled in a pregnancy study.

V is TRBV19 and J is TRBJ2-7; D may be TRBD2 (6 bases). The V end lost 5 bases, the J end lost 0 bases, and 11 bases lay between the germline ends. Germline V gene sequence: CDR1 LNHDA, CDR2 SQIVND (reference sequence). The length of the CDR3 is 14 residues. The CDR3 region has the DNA TGTGCCAGTAGTTTGGTGGGGGGCTCCTACGAGCAGTACTTC. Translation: CASSLVGGSYEQYF.

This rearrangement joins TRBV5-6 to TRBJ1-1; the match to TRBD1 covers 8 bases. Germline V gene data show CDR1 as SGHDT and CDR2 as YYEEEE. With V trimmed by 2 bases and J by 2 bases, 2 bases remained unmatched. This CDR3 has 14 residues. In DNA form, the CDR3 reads TGTGCCAGCAGCTTTGGACAGGGAAACACTGAAGCTTTCTTT. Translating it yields CASSFGQGNTEAFF.

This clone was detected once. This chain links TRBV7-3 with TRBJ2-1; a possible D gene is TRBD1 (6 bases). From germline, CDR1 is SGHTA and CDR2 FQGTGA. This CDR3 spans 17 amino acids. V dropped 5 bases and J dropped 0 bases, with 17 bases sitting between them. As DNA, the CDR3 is TGTGCCAGCAGCCACCGACCCAGGGGACGCTCCTACAATGAGCAGTTCTTC. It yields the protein CASSHRPRGRSYNEQFF.

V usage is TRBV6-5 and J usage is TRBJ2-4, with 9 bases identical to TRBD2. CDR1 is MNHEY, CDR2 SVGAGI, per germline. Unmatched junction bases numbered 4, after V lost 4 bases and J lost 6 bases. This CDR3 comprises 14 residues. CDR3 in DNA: TGTGCCAGCAGTTGGGGACTAGCCCTAAACATTCAGTACTTC. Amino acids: CASSWGLALNIQYF.

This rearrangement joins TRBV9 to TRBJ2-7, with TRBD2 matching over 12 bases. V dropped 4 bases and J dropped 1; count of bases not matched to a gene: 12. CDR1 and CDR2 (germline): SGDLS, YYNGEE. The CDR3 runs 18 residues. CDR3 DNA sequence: TGTGCCAGCAGCCCCCACCCCTCTGGACTAGCGGGATCCTACGAGCAGTACTTC. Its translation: CASSPHPSGLAGSYEQYF.

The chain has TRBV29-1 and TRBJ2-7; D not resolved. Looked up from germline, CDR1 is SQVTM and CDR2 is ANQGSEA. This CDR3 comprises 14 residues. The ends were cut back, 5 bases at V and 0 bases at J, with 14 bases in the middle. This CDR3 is CSVLTTQSSYEQYF. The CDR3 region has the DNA TGCAGCGTTCTAACTACCCAGAGCTCCTACGAGCAGTACTTC.

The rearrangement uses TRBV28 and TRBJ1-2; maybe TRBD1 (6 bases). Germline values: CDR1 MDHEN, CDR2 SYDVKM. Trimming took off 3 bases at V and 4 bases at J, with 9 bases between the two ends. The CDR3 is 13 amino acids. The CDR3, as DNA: TGTGCCAGCAGTTTCAGCAGGGGCTATGGCTACACCTTC. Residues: CASSFSRGYGYTF.

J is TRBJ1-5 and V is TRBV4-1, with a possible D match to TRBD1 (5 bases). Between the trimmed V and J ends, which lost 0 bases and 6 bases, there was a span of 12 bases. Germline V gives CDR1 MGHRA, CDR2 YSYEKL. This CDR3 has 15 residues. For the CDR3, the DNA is TGCGCCAGCAGCCAAGATGGAGGGGTCGGTCAGCCCCAGCATTTT. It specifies CASSQDGGVGQPQHF.

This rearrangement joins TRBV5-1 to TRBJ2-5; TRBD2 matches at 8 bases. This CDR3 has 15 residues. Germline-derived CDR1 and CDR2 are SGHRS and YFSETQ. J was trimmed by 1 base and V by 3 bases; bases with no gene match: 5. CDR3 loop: CASSSGLGPQETQYF. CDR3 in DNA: TGCGCCAGCAGCTCGGGACTAGGCCCCCAAGAGACCCAGTACTTC.

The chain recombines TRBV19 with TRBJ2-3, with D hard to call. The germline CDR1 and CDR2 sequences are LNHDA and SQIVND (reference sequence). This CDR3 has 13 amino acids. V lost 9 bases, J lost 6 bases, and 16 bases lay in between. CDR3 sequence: CASSLSRSDTQYF. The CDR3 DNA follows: TGTGCCAGCAGTCTCTCGCGGTCGGATACGCAGTATTTT.